Listed below are T cell receptor beta chains from one sample, sequenced in a study of spatial heterogeneity in lung cancer. In TCRdb, the 5' RACE reads were re-called with MiXCR into one record per CDR3 protein. The sample lists approximately 9,000 distinct CDR3 sequences, more than 3.5% occurring once. The sample in question was lung tumor tissue, obtained at surgery. These receptors came from a female donor with early-stage non-small cell lung cancer. Each CDR3 is given with its conserved first and last residue. The D gene is left open where the match is weak. Part of the rows lack a size; the others show once, few, many or a class for expanded clones.

TRBD2	TRBJ2-5	medium-sized	TRBV6-5	TGTGCCAGCAGTTTCCTCTCTAGCGGGAGGAGGCAAGAGACCCAGTACTTC	CASSFLSSGRRQETQYF
TRBD1	TRBJ1-1	many	TRBV12-3/TRBV12-4	TGTGCCAGCAGTTTAACCCCCGACAGGGCCACTGAAGCTTTCTTT	CASSLTPDRATEAFF
NA	TRBJ1-5	few	TRBV3-1	TGTGCCAGCAGCCAAGACAGGAGCAATCAGCCCCAGCATTTT	CASSQDRSNQPQHF
TRBD2	TRBJ2-4	many	TRBV3-1	TGTGCCAGCACCCCCGGGACTATTAAAAACATTCAGTACTTC	CASTPGTIKNIQYF
NA	TRBJ1-2	many	TRBV6-6	TGTGCCAGCAGTTACTCAAGGACAGAGAACTATGGCTACACCTTC	CASSYSRTENYGYTF
NA	TRBJ1-1	NA	TRBV5-4	TGTGCCAGCAGCTTGGCTAGGGACACTGAAGCTTTCTTT	CASSLARDTEAFF
NA	TRBJ2-1	medium-sized	TRBV20-1	TGCAGTGCTACACTTGGGAGCGGGCAGTACAATGAGCAGTTCTTC	CSATLGSGQYNEQFF
NA	TRBJ2-2	many	TRBV6-5	TGTGCCAGCAGCCACGACTCGAGCGGTAACACCGGGGAGCTGTTTTTT	CASSHDSSGNTGELFF
NA	TRBJ2-2	many	TRBV5-4	TGTGCCAGCAGCCAAAGCGGGAACACCGGGGAGCTGTTTTTT	CASSQSGNTGELFF
NA	TRBJ2-4	NA	TRBV11-2	TGTGAAAGAAGATTAACAGGGATTCAGTACTTC	CERRLTGIQYF
NA	TRBJ1-2	many	TRBV20-1	TGCAGTGCTAGAGCTTCGGTCGAAGCGGCTGGCTACACCTTC	CSARASVEAAGYTF
NA	TRBJ1-1	few	TRBV7-8	TGTGCCAGCAGCGCCGACCCGAGGACTGAAGCTTTCTTT	CASSADPRTEAFF
TRBD2	TRBJ2-7	many	TRBV28	TGTGCCAGCAGTTTAACAGACGGGAGGGTCGTGGAGCAGTACTTC	CASSLTDGRVVEQYF
TRBD2	TRBJ2-1	medium-sized	TRBV7-3	TGTGCCAGCAGCTTAAGGGGACTAGCGGGATACGGTGAGCAGTTCTTC	CASSLRGLAGYGEQFF
NA	TRBJ2-1	medium-sized	TRBV7-2	TGTGCCAGCAGCTTAAGGTCGGGAGTGGGGAATGAGCAGTTCTTC	CASSLRSGVGNEQFF
NA	TRBJ1-2	many	TRBV28	TGTGCCAGCGCCTCGAATGAGGGGGTTCTCTTGGGCTACACCTTC	CASASNEGVLLGYTF
NA	TRBJ2-3	many	TRBV20-1	TGCAGTGCTAGAGATTGGTTAGAGAGCACAGATACGCAGTATTTT	CSARDWLESTDTQYF
NA	TRBJ2-7	many	TRBV2	TGTGCCAGCAGTGTAGTCGGGCAGTACTTC	CASSVVGQYF
NA	TRBJ1-1	many	TRBV7-3	TGTGCCAGCAGCCCCCAGGGAAGGACTGAAGCTTTCTTT	CASSPQGRTEAFF
NA	TRBJ2-7	medium-sized	TRBV28	TGTGCCAGCAGTTTAACCTGGTCGAAGTACGAGCAGTACTTC	CASSLTWSKYEQYF
TRBD1	TRBJ2-5	many	TRBV11-2	TGTGCCAGCAGCTTAGATGATCGGGCAGGGGGAAAAGAGACCCAGTACTTC	CASSLDDRAGGKETQYF